The sequence of this T cell receptor beta chain was determined in a study of beta chain features in type 1 diabetes. General observations from the study: Type 1 diabetes patients showed fewer insertions and more deletions at VDJ junctions. Sampled from patients, naive, central memory and Treg TCRB repertoires appeared more similar than those sampled from healthy donors. Moderately but significantly shorter TCRB CDR3s were found in Type 1 diabetes patients in all four CD4+ subsets.

The whole isolated RNA underwent reverse transcription, so sequencing captured expressed TCRB transcripts. Only in-frame clones appear in the TCRdb table, and some are missing; sequencing was by immunoSEQ multiplex PCR. The table records 350,000 to 450,000 clones, approximately 15% of them present only once. With respect to this clone: Its matching antigen is unknown.

There are 15 residues in the CDR3. Unmatched junction bases numbered 4, after V lost 5 bases and J lost 6 bases. Germline V gives CDR1 MNHEY, CDR2 SVGAGI. Over 95% purity was reached by all sorted populations. The receptor was derived from a man aged 25 to 40 in good health. V usage is TRBV6-5 and J usage is TRBJ2-2; 12 nucleotides line up with TRBD2. Input material: naive CD4+ T cells from blood. The CDR3 region has the DNA TGTGCCAGCAGTAGACTAGCGGGAGTCTCCGGGGAGCTGTTTTTT. Protein product: CASSRLAGVSGELFF.